This TCR beta chain was profiled in a study of blood T cell repertoires in COVID-19. The overall study: Acute and convalescent COVID-19 specimens originated in the United States, Italy and Spain. PBMCs, B-cell-depleted T cells, or T cells were the source of the cDNA or gDNA that made up the material.

Original data processing: Estimation of nucleated cell counts was performed using reference gene primer amplification. TCRdb's copy holds only in-frame clones and misses some; the assay was immunoSEQ multiplex PCR. V, J and clone size derive from that table, while D and trimming were established from the DNA sequence. Of over 140,000 clones in the sample, 77% were seen once. Trimming took 2 bases from V and 0 from J, leaving 10 bases between them. Germline CDR1 KGHDR, CDR2 SFDVKD. This CDR3 region has 15 residues. This TCR derives from a woman between 45 and 60 years old with active or convalescent COVID-19. The sequenced sample was peripheral blood. This chain joins TRBV24-1 and TRBJ2-7, with a weak D call TRBD2 (6 bases). The chain's CDR3 is CATSDSDGSSYEQYF. In DNA, the CDR3 is TGTGCCACCAGTGATTCCGACGGGAGCTCCTACGAGCAGTACTTC.